This TCR beta chain was sequenced during a study of T cells after yellow fever vaccination. Trimming left V 1 base short and J 4 bases short, with 10 bases between. The CDR3 extends over 15 amino acids. Germline V gene data show CDR1 as MNHNS and CDR2 as SASEGT. This clonotype was seen a few times. TCRdb analysed the 5' RACE reads with MiXCR anew, one entry per CDR3 protein. The top ten clones hold roughly 18% of a sample with about 370,000 distinct CDR3 sequences, around a tenth of them seen once. Here the sequenced sample was PBMCs, taken on the day of the first yellow fever vaccination. The origin of this receptor is a man younger than 30 who received the YFV17D yellow fever vaccine. The V gene is TRBV6-1, the J gene TRBJ2-2; no clear D. The CDR3 DNA sequence: TGTGCCAGCAGTGAAGGGGTCGGGTTCACCGGGGAGCTGTTTTTT. Its protein is CASSEGVGFTGELFF.